The 11 T cell receptor beta chains presented below share a single source sample, sequenced in a study of metastatic and nonmetastatic thyroid tumors. Until they underwent thyroid surgery, no patient had received any treatment. TCRdb redid the clone calls on the PCR reads using MiXCR. The sample has tens of thousands of clones; less than 20% are singletons. The sequencing sample was made of tumor tissue. All receptors derive from a female donor with papillary thyroid cancer or a benign thyroid nodule (not recorded which). Some clones in this sample may be carry-over from other donors' samples.

This clone has at least ten counts. V usage is TRBV30 and J usage is TRBJ1-1; the D gene is possibly TRBD1 (5 bases). The germline CDR1 and CDR2 sequences are GTSNPN and SVGIG (reference sequence). The CDR3 is made up of 13 amino acids. Between the trimmed V and J ends, which lost 2 bases and 4 bases, there was a span of 11 bases. For the CDR3, the DNA is TGTGCCTGGAGTTCTCAGAGGGGCACTGAAGCTTTCTTT. Its translation is CAWSSQRGTEAFF.

The count of this clone is one. The genes are TRBV7-9 and TRBJ1-2; D is undetermined. V was clipped by 10 bases and J by 5 bases, with 17 bases between them. The CDR3 runs 13 residues. Germline V gene lookup returns CDR1 SEHNR and CDR2 FQNEAQ (reference sequence). The CDR3 spells CAISRNSGYGYTF. DNA for the CDR3: TGTGCCATCAGTCGTAACAGCGGGTATGGCTACACCTTC.

This clone showed up just once. A read error is possible here, since a much larger clone lies one base away. The rearrangement links TRBV5-6 to TRBJ1-2; D uncertain. Germline-derived CDR1 and CDR2 are SGHDT and YYEEEE. The CDR3 is made up of 13 amino acids. Trimming stripped 6 bases from V and 2 bases from J, with 11 bases between. CDR3 in amino acids: CASIGRPNYGYTF. CDR3 coding DNA: TGTGCCAGCATCGGCAGGCCCAACTATGGCTACACCTTC.

This clone is labeled medium-sized. The chain carries TRBV7-2 and TRBJ2-7; D is unclear. The CDR3 consists of 15 residues. Trimming cost V 6 bases and J 0 bases, with 15 bases left between them. The germline CDR1 and CDR2 sequences are SGHTA and FQGNSA. CDR3 bases: TGTGCCAGCAGTTCATTCCAGCTCAGCTCCTACGAGCAGTACTTC. This codes for CASSSFQLSSYEQYF.

This clone was picked up many times. The V call is TRBV5-1, the J call TRBJ2-5; TRBD1 might be the D (5 bases). The germline gives CDR1 SGHRS, CDR2 YFSETQ. With 6 bases removed from V and 1 base from J, the gap between germline ends came to 13 bases. CDR3 length equals 14 residues. DNA of the CDR3: TGCGCCAGCAATTCTCCAGGGATCCAAGAGACCCAGTACTTC. Protein: CASNSPGIQETQYF.

This clone was detected ten times or more. The rearrangement joins TRBV20-1 to TRBJ2-1; 10 nucleotides match TRBD2. Germline CDR1 DFQATT, CDR2 SNEGSKA (reference sequence). This CDR3 region has 14 residues. With V trimmed by 5 bases and J by 3 bases, 4 bases remained unmatched. The CDR3 sequence is CSALRLAGYNEQFF. The DNA of the CDR3 is TGCAGTGCTTTGAGACTAGCGGGCTACAATGAGCAGTTCTTC.

Ten or more counts support this clone. V and J are TRBV29-1 and TRBJ2-5; possibly TRBD1 for D (5 bases). The V gene lost 5 bases and the J gene lost 4 bases, with 14 bases spanning the gap. Per the germline V gene, CDR1 is SQVTM and CDR2 is ANQGSEA. The CDR3 is 13 residues long. The CDR3 reads CSVRSGSGETQYF. In nucleotides, the CDR3 is TGCAGCGTTCGGTCAGGGTCGGGAGAGACCCAGTACTTC.

This clone showed up just a few times. The chain employs TRBV12-3 or TRBV12-4 and TRBJ1-2; possibly TRBD1 for D (6 bases). V dropped 6 bases and J dropped 7 bases, with 9 bases sitting between them. The CDR3 contains 11 residues. In nucleotides, the CDR3 is TGTGCCAGCAGCGACAGGTTTGGCTACACCTTC. Translated: CASSDRFGYTF.

At least ten counts were recorded for this clone. The chain combines TRBV4-3 with TRBJ2-1; 8 bases line up with TRBD2. The CDR3 is 16 residues long. From germline, CDR1 is LGHNA and CDR2 YSLEER. Trimming took 0 bases from V and 2 from J; bases not matched to a gene: 3. The CDR3 spells CASSQDPGLAYNEQFF. The CDR3 region has the DNA TGCGCCAGCAGCCAAGACCCGGGACTAGCCTACAATGAGCAGTTCTTC.

DNA for the CDR3: TGTGCCAGCAGCCTCCGGGACAGGAAATATCAGCCCCAGCATTTT. This gives the protein CASSLRDRKYQPQHF. The chain employs TRBV12-3 or TRBV12-4 and TRBJ1-5, with 8 bases lining up with TRBD1. The CDR3 extends over 15 amino acids. Trimming at V came to 6 bases and at J to 5 bases, leaving 9 bases not matched to a gene.

This sequence joins TRBV7-2 and TRBJ2-7; D gene unclear. CDR3 size: 13 residues. Per the germline V gene, CDR1 is SGHTA and CDR2 is FQGNSA. Trimming shortened V by 5 bases and J by 7 bases, and 15 bases separated the two germline ends. The CDR3 is CASSPGGGPEQYF. For the CDR3, the DNA is TGTGCCAGCAGCCCTGGTGGTGGTCCAGAGCAGTACTTC.